This section outlines one T cell receptor (beta chain) sequence together with its context. The sample comes from a study of blood T cell repertoires in COVID-19. As originally analysed: Estimated nucleated cell counts came from reference gene primer amplification. Here immunoSEQ multiplex PCR was the method, and the copy in TCRdb shows in-frame clones only, minus some. V and J calls and clone size are those listed in that table; D and trimming were worked out from the DNA. The sample lists about 130,000 clones, approximately 80% occurring once. This receptor was identified in a woman between 55 and 75 years old with acute or convalescent COVID-19. The sequencing sample was made of peripheral blood.

CDR3 nucleotide sequence: TGTGCCAGTTCGGGATTTGGAAACACCATATATTTT. Its translation is CASSGFGNTIYF. V is TRBV19 and J is TRBJ1-3; no clear D. Germline CDR1 and CDR2: LNHDA and SQIVND (reference sequence). Between the trimmed V and J ends, which lost 8 bases and 3 bases, there was a span of 8 bases. The CDR3 is 12 amino acids.